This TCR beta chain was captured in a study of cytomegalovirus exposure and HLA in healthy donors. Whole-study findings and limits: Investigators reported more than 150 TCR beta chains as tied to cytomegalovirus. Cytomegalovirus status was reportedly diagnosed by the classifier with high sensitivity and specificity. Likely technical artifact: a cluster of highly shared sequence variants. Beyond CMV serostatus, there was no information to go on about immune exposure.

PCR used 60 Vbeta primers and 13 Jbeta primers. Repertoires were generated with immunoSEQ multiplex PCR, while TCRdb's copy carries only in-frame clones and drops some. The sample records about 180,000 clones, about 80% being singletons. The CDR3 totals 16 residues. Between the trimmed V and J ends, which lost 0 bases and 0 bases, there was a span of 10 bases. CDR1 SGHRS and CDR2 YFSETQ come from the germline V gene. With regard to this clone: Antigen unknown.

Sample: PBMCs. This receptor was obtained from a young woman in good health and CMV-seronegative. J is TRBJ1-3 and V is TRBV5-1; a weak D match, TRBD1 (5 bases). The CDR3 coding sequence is TGCGCCAGCAGCTTGGGGGACTCACGCTCTGGAAACACCATATATTTT. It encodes CASSLGDSRSGNTIYF.